These 7 T cell receptor beta chains originate from one sample sequenced in a study of cytomegalovirus exposure and HLA in healthy donors. Produced via immunoSEQ multiplex PCR; TCRdb's table is partial and in-frame only. This sample carries around 300,000 clones, roughly 90% of them seen once, and the ten largest clones take approximately 1.2%. Sequenced input: PBMCs. The receptors here all came from a woman in her 30s in good health and CMV-seropositive.

V usage is TRBV9 and J usage is TRBJ1-6; 9 bases fit TRBD1. The CDR3 has 14 residues. CDR1 is SGDLS and CDR2 is YYNGEE in the germline V gene. V shed 2 bases and J 9 bases; nucleotides not matched to a gene: 3. CDR3 sequence reads: CASSVGTGSSPLHF. CDR3 bases: TGTGCCAGCAGCGTCGGGACAGGGAGTTCACCCCTCCACTTT.

This rearrangement joins TRBV9 to TRBJ1-6; TRBD1 agrees at 7 bases. Per germline, CDR1 SGDLS and CDR2 YYNGEE. This CDR3 spans 16 amino acids. With 3 bases clipped from V and 5 bases from J, the junction kept 8 bases outside the gene matches. The CDR3 DNA follows: TGTGCCAGCAGCGGACGAACGGGACAGAATAATTCACCCCTCCACTTT. Translated: CASSGRTGQNNSPLHF.

The chain has TRBV9 and TRBJ2-1; 10 nucleotides align to TRBD2. The germline gives CDR1 SGDLS, CDR2 YYNGEE. Trimming at V came to 0 bases and at J to 8 bases, leaving 11 bases not matched to a gene. The CDR3 spans 17 residues. This CDR3 is CASSVGGLAVNGDEQFF. The CDR3 nucleotides read TGTGCCAGCAGCGTAGGCGGACTAGCGGTCAACGGGGATGAGCAGTTCTTC.

Comment on this clone: At one boundary the junction diverges from the germline segment, which might be a read error. The chain uses TRBV14 and TRBJ1-2, with 11 bases lining up with TRBD1. Germline V gene sequence: CDR1 SGHDN, CDR2 FVKESK. CDR3 length: 14 residues. The CDR3 DNA sequence: TGCCGGAGGGACAGGGGGGCGAGTAGTTATGGCTACACCTTC. It is translated as CRRDRGASSYGYTF.

The chain links TRBV5-1 to TRBJ2-2, with D maybe TRBD1 (5 bases). Trimming shortened V by 3 bases and J by 5 bases, and 14 bases separated the two germline ends. The germline CDR1 and CDR2 sequences are SGHRS and YFSETQ. This CDR3 is built from 15 residues. CDR3 amino acids: CASSSNLGVTGELFF. CDR3 sequence (DNA): TGCGCCAGCAGCTCGAACCTAGGGGTTACCGGGGAGCTGTTTTTT.

The chain uses TRBV27 and TRBJ2-2; 8 bases fit TRBD2. The length of the CDR3 is 17 residues. V gave up 4 bases and J gave up 6 bases; unmatched junction bases: 13. CDR1 is MNHEY and CDR2 is SMNVEV in the germline V gene (reference sequence). Written as DNA, the CDR3 is TGTGCCAGCAGTTATTCGGCTAGCGGGTTCCCGGCCGGGGAGCTGTTTTTT. This gives the protein CASSYSASGFPAGELFF.

This clone was detected once. CDR3 residues: CASSLSGSNTDTQYF. CDR3 bases: TGTGCCAGCAGTTTAAGCGGGAGCAACACAGATACGCAGTATTTT. V gene TRBV6-5 combines with J gene TRBJ2-3, with 8 bases matching TRBD2. The germline V gene has CDR1 MNHEY and CDR2 SVGAGI. The CDR3 contains 15 residues. V was pared by 4 bases and J by 2 bases, with 5 bases of the junction left unmatched.